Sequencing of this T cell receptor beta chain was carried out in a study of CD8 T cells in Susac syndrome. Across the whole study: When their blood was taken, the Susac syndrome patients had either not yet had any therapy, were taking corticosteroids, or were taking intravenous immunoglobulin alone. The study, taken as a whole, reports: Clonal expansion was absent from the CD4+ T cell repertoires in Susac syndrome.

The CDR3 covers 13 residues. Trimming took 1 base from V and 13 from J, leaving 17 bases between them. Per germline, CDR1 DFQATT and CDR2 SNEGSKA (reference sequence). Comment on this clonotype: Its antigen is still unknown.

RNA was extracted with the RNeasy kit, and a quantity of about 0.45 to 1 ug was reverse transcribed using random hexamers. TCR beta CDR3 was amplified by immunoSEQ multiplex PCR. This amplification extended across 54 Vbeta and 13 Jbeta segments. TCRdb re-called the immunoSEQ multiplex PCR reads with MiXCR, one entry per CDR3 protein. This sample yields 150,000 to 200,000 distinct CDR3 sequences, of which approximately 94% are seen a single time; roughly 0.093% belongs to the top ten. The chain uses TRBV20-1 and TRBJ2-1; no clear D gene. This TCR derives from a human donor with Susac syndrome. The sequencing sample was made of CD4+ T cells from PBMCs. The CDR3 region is CSARGPSGPPQFF. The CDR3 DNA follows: TGCAGTGCTAGAGGACCTTCAGGACCCCCTCAGTTCTTC.